What follows are 18 T cell receptor beta chains derived from one specimen sequenced in a study of a mutant IDH1 vaccine in newly diagnosed glioma. Time point noted: week 35, safety follow-up. Mutant IDH1 20-mer peptide, at 300 ug, made up each vaccine dose, with topical imiquimod. The repertoire was sequenced with immunoSEQ multiplex PCR; TCRdb's copy has only in-frame clones and lacks some. The sample has tens of thousands of clones; 70% to 80% are singletons. No antigen has been assigned to these receptors. The sequencing here drew on PBMCs, taken from a glioma patient whose treatment included an IDH1 peptide vaccine. All receptors come from a man between 35 and 55 years old with glioma.

This chain uses TRBV6-1 with TRBJ2-3, with D possibly being TRBD2 (5 bases). Between the trimmed V and J ends, which lost 5 bases and 0 bases, there was a span of 12 bases. CDR3 length equals 15 residues. From germline, CDR1 is MNHNS and CDR2 SASEGT. This chain's CDR3 is CASSLTRPSTDTQYF. The CDR3, as DNA: TGTGCCAGCAGTCTAACTAGGCCTAGCACAGATACGCAGTATTTT.

The V call is TRBV7-8, the J call TRBJ2-3, with D unclear. Germline CDR1 SGHVS, CDR2 FQNEAQ. The CDR3 spans 12 residues. Trimming took 1 base from V and 2 from J, leaving 1 base between them. CDR3 in DNA: TGTGCCAGCAGCTTAGACACAGATACGCAGTATTTT. Residues: CASSLDTDTQYF.

V and J are TRBV7-9 and TRBJ2-7, with a possible D match to TRBD2 (6 bases). Trimming cost V 2 bases and J 3 bases, with 17 bases left between them. This CDR3 contains 16 residues. Germline V gene lookup returns CDR1 SEHNR and CDR2 FQNEAQ (reference sequence). For the CDR3, the DNA is TGTGCCAGCAGCTTACGCCTCGGGGGAAAGGGCTACGAGCAGTACTTC. It encodes CASSLRLGGKGYEQYF.

The chain joins TRBV6-5 to TRBJ2-1, with D hard to call. V was cut by 6 bases and J by 4 bases, with 10 bases left in between. Germline V gives CDR1 MNHEY, CDR2 SVGAGI. The CDR3 sequence is 13 residues long. CDR3 bases: TGTGCCAGCAGCCATGACCTGTACAATGAGCAGTTCTTC. This encodes CASSHDLYNEQFF.

The V gene is TRBV27, the J gene TRBJ2-7; 9 bases match TRBD1. CDR1 and CDR2 from the germline V gene are MNHEY and SMNVEV (reference sequence). The CDR3 extends over 13 amino acids. Germline trimming cut 5 bases from V and 3 bases from J; bases unmatched to any gene: 2. The CDR3 region has the DNA TGTGCCAGCAGTGGGACAGGGTTCTACGAGCAGTACTTC. It codes for CASSGTGFYEQYF.

The V gene is TRBV19, the J gene TRBJ2-2; 11 bases match TRBD2. The CDR3 is 15 amino acids. Germline CDR1 reads LNHDA; CDR2 reads SQIVND (reference sequence). Losses at the gene ends were 3 bases for V and 7 bases for J; bases not matched to a gene: 4. CDR3 amino acids: CASSIPSGRIGELFF. The CDR3 coding sequence is TGTGCCAGTAGTATTCCTAGCGGGAGGATCGGGGAGCTGTTTTTT.

A few counts support this clone. The V and J genes are TRBV5-4 and TRBJ2-3; 12 bases agree with TRBD2. The CDR3 has 15 amino acids. Germline values: CDR1 SGHNT, CDR2 YYREEE (reference sequence). Trimming at V came to 7 bases and at J to 3 bases, leaving 6 bases not matched to a gene. The CDR3 protein is CASPGTSGLTDTQYF. The CDR3 region has the DNA TGTGCCAGCCCCGGGACTAGCGGGTTGACAGATACGCAGTATTTT.

V gene TRBV4-1 combines with J gene TRBJ2-7, with TRBD2 as a possible D gene (5 bases). Germline CDR1 reads MGHRA; CDR2 reads YSYEKL. The CDR3 has 13 residues. V shed 1 base and J shed 4 bases, with 8 bases lying between them. The CDR3 DNA follows: TGCGCCAGCAGCCAAGGAGGGTCTTACGAGCAGTACTTC. The encoded protein is CASSQGGSYEQYF.

This chain connects TRBV10-3 to TRBJ2-1, with 12 bases that match TRBD2. In germline, CDR1 is ENHRY, CDR2 SYGVKD. There are 14 residues in the CDR3. J was trimmed by 2 bases and V by 10 bases; bases with no gene match: 3. The CDR3 nucleotides are TGTGCCACCAGGACTAGCGGGGCCTACAATGAGCAGTTCTTC. This codes for CATRTSGAYNEQFF.

The rearrangement links TRBV7-2 to TRBJ1-1; unclear D gene. The CDR3 covers 15 residues. CDR1 and CDR2 (germline): SGHTA, FQGNSA. V was clipped by 1 base and J by 2 bases, with 11 bases between them. DNA of the CDR3: TGTGCCAGCAGCTTAGGGGGAGGGAGCAACACTGAAGCTTTCTTT. It encodes CASSLGGGSNTEAFF.

The chain has TRBV4-1 and TRBJ1-2; TRBD1 agrees at 8 bases. The length of the CDR3 is 16 residues. Germline V lookup: CDR1 MGHRA, CDR2 YSYEKL. Trimming removed 3 bases from V and 1 base from J; junction bases left unmatched: 7. CDR3: CASSHLDREINYGYTF. CDR3 DNA sequence: TGCGCCAGCAGCCACCTGGACAGGGAGATTAACTATGGCTACACCTTC.

The chain joins TRBV2 to TRBJ2-4; D remains ambiguous. Germline V lookup: CDR1 SNHLY, CDR2 FYNNEI. CDR3 length: 14 amino acids. With 7 bases removed from V and 0 bases from J, the gap between germline ends came to 10 bases. This CDR3 reads CASNFVVAKNIQYF. The CDR3 DNA reads TGTGCCAGCAACTTCGTCGTAGCCAAAAACATTCAGTACTTC.

The chain combines TRBV6-1 with TRBJ2-7; D unclear. The CDR3 consists of 15 residues. From germline, CDR1 is MNHNS and CDR2 SASEGT. Trimming took 1 base from V and 6 from J, leaving 16 bases between them. The CDR3 DNA reads TGTGCCAGCAGTGAAGTCTCGTTCTCCGGTGCCGAGCAGTACTTC. It yields the protein CASSEVSFSGAEQYF.

This clone has only a few counts. The gene calls are TRBV4-3 and TRBJ1-5; possibly TRBD1 for D (5 bases). V dropped 0 bases and J dropped 7 bases, with 10 bases sitting between them. This CDR3 spans 14 amino acids. Germline CDR1 reads LGHNA; CDR2 reads YSLEER. CDR3 loop: CASSQDFRAQPQHF. CDR3 in DNA: TGCGCCAGCAGCCAAGACTTCAGGGCCCAGCCCCAGCATTTT.

V usage is TRBV7-2 and J usage is TRBJ1-3, with 9 bases that match TRBD1. Germline V gene data show CDR1 as SGHTA and CDR2 as FQGNSA. There are 15 residues in the CDR3. The V and J ends lost 2 bases and 4 bases, in that order; junction bases with no gene match: 3. The CDR3 DNA follows: TGTGCCAGCAGCTTAACAGGGGGCGCCGGAAACACCATATATTTT. Translation gives CASSLTGGAGNTIYF.

CDR3: CASSPSGGRNEKLFF. CDR3 DNA sequence: TGTGCCAGCTCCCCTTCTGGGGGGCGTAATGAAAAACTGTTTTTT. The chain combines TRBV18 with TRBJ1-4, with D possibly TRBD1 on 6 matching bases. Germline V CDR1 and CDR2: KGHSH, LQKENI. V dropped 6 bases and J dropped 4 bases, with 15 bases sitting between them. The CDR3 consists of 15 residues. Supplemented by reference TRBV18 and TRBJ1-4, the full variable domain reads NAGVMQNPRHLVRRRGQEARLRCSPMKGHSHVYWYRQLPEEGLKFMVYLQKENIIDESGMPKERFSAEFPKEGPSILRIQQVVRGDSAAYFCASSPSGGRNEKLFFGSGTQLSVL.

The chain links TRBV29-1 to TRBJ2-1, with TRBD2 matching over 10 bases. The CDR3 consists of 14 residues. V was pared by 4 bases and J by 5 bases, with 5 bases of the junction left unmatched. Germline V gene lookup returns CDR1 SQVTM and CDR2 ANQGSEA. The chain's CDR3 is CSVGLAGTNNEQFF. The DNA for the CDR3 is TGCAGCGTTGGACTAGCGGGTACCAACAATGAGCAGTTCTTC.

This clone was seen only a few times. The rearrangement uses TRBV15 and TRBJ1-1; D may be TRBD1 (5 bases). V dropped 5 bases and J dropped 5 bases, with 21 bases sitting between them. There are 16 residues in the CDR3. Germline CDR1 LNHNV, CDR2 YYDKDF (reference sequence). The CDR3 region is CATSDPGRAIGTEAFF. The CDR3 nucleotides are TGTGCCACCAGCGACCCCGGCAGGGCCATCGGTACTGAAGCTTTCTTT.